This T cell receptor (beta chain) was documented in a study of cytomegalovirus exposure and HLA in healthy donors. Study-level findings and limits: A highly shared variant cluster was judged a likely technical artifact.

The PCR employed 60 Vbeta primers together with 13 Jbeta primers. In the original analysis: Some 11 million of the 80 million or so unique TCR beta chains counted in a later analysis were shared. The table came from immunoSEQ multiplex PCR; TCRdb's copy has only in-frame clones and leaves some out. D and trimming were read from the DNA, whereas the V and J calls and clone size are those reported in that table. Of under 200,000 clones in the sample, about four fifths were seen once. Of note for this clone: Its antigen is currently unknown.

The CDR3 extends over 15 amino acids. Germline CDR1 reads MGHRA; CDR2 reads YSYEKL. With 0 bases clipped from V and 10 bases from J, the junction kept 10 bases outside the gene matches. The sequence came from a woman aged 18-29 years in good health and CMV-seronegative. The rearrangement joins TRBV4-1 to TRBJ2-5; 8 positions agree with TRBD1. Sequencing was performed on PBMCs. This CDR3 reads CASSQDQDRVWGQYF. The CDR3 region has the DNA TGCGCCAGCAGCCAAGATCAGGACAGGGTCTGGGGCCAGTACTTC.